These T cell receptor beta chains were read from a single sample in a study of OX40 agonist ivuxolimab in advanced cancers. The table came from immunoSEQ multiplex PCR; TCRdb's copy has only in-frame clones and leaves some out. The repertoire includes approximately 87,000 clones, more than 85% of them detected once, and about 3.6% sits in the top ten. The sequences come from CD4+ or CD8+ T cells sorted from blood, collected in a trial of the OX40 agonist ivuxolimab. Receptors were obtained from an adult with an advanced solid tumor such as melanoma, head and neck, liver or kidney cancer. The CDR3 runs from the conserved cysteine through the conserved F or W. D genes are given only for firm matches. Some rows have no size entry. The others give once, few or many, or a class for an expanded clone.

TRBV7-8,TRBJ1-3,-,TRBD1,TGTGCCAGCAGCTTGACAGGGTCTGGAAACACCATATATTTT,CASSLTGSGNTIYF
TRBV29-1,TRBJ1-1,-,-,TGCAGCGTTCTCCAGGGGCTTAACACTGAAGCTTTCTTT,CSVLQGLNTEAFF
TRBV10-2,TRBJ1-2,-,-,TGCGCCAGCAGTGAAGAGGGGTGGAATGGCTACACCTTC,CASSEEGWNGYTF
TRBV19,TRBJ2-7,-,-,TGTGCCAGTAGTGCGGACAGATTTGGCTACGAGCAGTACTTC,CASSADRFGYEQYF
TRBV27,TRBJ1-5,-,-,TGTGCCAGTTCCGGGAGTGTAAATCAGCCCCAGCATTTT,CASSGSVNQPQHF
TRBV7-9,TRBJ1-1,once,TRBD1,TGTGCCAGCAGCTTTGGGGACAGGGGAGGAACTGAAGCTTTCTTT,CASSFGDRGGTEAFF
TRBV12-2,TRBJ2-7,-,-,TGTGCAAGTCGCTTTGGCCCGGCGGGATACGAGCAGTACTTC,CASRFGPAGYEQYF
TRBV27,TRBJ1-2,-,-,TGTGCCAGCAGTTTCAGTGACAGTTATGGCTACACCTTC,CASSFSDSYGYTF
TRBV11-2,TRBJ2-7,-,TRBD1,TGTGCCAGCAGCAACTCGGACAGGGGGTACCCGTACGAGCAGTACTTC,CASSNSDRGYPYEQYF
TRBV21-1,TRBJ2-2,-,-,TGTGCCAGCAGTTGGCGGATCACTAGCGGGAGGAGGACCGGGGAGCTGTTTTTT,CASSWRITSGRRTGELFF
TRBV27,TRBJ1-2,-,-,TGTGCCAGCAGTCCCAGACAACTACCCCATGTAGACTATGGCTACACCTTC,CASSPRQLPHVDYGYTF
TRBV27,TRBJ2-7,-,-,TGTGCCAGCAGGAGGACATACGAGCAGTACTTC,CASRRTYEQYF
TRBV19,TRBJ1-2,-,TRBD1,TGTGCCAGTAGTCTCCGAGGGAGGGGGCGCTTGGACTATGGCTACACCTTC,CASSLRGRGRLDYGYTF
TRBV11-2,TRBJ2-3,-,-,TGTGCCAGCAGCTTAGCTGAACGGAGCACAGATACGCAGTATTTT,CASSLAERSTDTQYF
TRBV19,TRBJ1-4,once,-,TGTGCCAGTAGTATTCAGACCCAGGGCCGTAATGAAAAACTGTTTTTT,CASSIQTQGRNEKLFF
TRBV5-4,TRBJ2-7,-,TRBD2,TGTGCCAGCAGCTTTCTAACTAGCGGGGTCCTCTACGAGCAGTACTTC,CASSFLTSGVLYEQYF
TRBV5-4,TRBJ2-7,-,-,TGTGCCAGCAGCCATCGGACAGCACCCTACGAGCAGTACTTC,CASSHRTAPYEQYF
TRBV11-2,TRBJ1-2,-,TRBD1,TGTGCCAGCAGCCCGGGGACAGGGAGTCTTGGCTACACCTTC,CASSPGTGSLGYTF
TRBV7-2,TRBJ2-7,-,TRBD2,TGTGCCAGCAGCTTAGTTTCTAGCGGGGGCTCCTACGAGCAGTACTTC,CASSLVSSGGSYEQYF
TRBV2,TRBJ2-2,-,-,TGTGCCAGCTATAACACCGGGGAGCTGTTTTTT,CASYNTGELFF
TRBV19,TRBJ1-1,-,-,TGTGCCAGTAGTATTAGTTTGGGGGGAGAGTACACTGAAGCTTTCTTT,CASSISLGGEYTEAFF
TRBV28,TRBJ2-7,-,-,TGTGCCAGCAGTTCTGGACCTTACGAGCAGTACTTC,CASSSGPYEQYF
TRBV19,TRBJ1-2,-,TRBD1,TGTGCCAGTACCTTCGGGACAGGGCCTCTCTATGGCTACACCTTC,CASTFGTGPLYGYTF
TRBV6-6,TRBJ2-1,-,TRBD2,TGTGCCAGCAACGTAATCGGGACTAGCGGGAGTAATGAGCAGTTCTTC,CASNVIGTSGSNEQFF
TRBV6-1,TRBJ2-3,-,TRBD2,TGTGCCACCAGTCTAGCGGATAGGACGGGAGATACGCAGTATTTT,CATSLADRTGDTQYF
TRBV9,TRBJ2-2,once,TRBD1,TGTGCCAGCAGTCTCCAGGGCGGGACAGGGTACACCGGGGAGCTGTTTTTT,CASSLQGGTGYTGELFF
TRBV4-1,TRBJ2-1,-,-,TGCGCCAGCAGCTCGGGGGAGCGGGCCGACAATGAGCAGTTCTTC,CASSSGERADNEQFF
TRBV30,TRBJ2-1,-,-,TGTGCCTGTTCAGGGGGAGGCTACAATGAGCAGTTCTTC,CACSGGGYNEQFF
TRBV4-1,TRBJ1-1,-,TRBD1,TGCGCCACCCGGACAGGGAACACTGAAGCTTTCTTT,CATRTGNTEAFF
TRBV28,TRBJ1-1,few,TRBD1,TGTGCCAGCAGGACAGGGAGGGTAGCTTTCTTT,CASRTGRVAFF
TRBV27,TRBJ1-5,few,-,TGTGCCAGCGGTCAGCCCCAGCATTTT,CASGQPQHF
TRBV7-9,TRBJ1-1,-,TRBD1,TGTGCCAGCAGCACTTCAGGGGGGACTGAAGCTTTCTTT,CASSTSGGTEAFF
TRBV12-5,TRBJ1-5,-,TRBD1,TGTGCTAGTGCTGAGGGACAGAAGGGCAATCAGCCCCAGCATTTT,CASAEGQKGNQPQHF
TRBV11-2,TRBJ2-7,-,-,TGTGCCAGCAGCTTAGGCTGGGTCGCGGTATCCTACGAGCAGTACTTC,CASSLGWVAVSYEQYF
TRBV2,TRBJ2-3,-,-,TGTGCCGGATACAACCCCGAGGACTTGAATACGCAGTATTTT,CAGYNPEDLNTQYF
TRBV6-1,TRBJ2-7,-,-,TGTGCCAGCAGTGAAGGGCTAGCCTACGAGCAGTACTTC,CASSEGLAYEQYF
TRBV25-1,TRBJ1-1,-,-,TGTGCCAGCAGTGATCGACTAGGGATTGCAGCTTTCTTT,CASSDRLGIAAFF
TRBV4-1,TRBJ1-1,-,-,TGCGCCAGCAGCGATAGCGGCTATGCTTTCTTT,CASSDSGYAFF
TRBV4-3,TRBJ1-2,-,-,TGCGCCAGCAGCCAAGAAGGAGGGGGGGATGGCTACACCTTC,CASSQEGGGDGYTF
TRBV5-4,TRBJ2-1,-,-,TGTGCCAGCAGCTTGGAACATAATGAGCAGTTCTTC,CASSLEHNEQFF
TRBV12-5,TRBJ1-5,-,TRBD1,TGTGCTAGTGCCCCAGGGGGGGCCGGGGGCAATCAGCCCCAGCATTTT,CASAPGGAGGNQPQHF
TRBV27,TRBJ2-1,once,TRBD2,TGTGCCAGCAGTTTAAGGGGCAGGGAGAGGGGTACTAGCGGTCTCATTCGCAATGAGCAGTTCTTC,CASSLRGRERGTSGLIRNEQFF
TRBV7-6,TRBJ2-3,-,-,TGTGCCAGCACCCCCTTTAACCACCGCACAGATACGCAGTATTTT,CASTPFNHRTDTQYF
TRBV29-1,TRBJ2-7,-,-,TGCAGCGTTGAAGATGGACAGAACTACGAGCAGTACTTC,CSVEDGQNYEQYF
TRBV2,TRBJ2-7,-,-,TGTGCCAGCCAGGGTCGTAGCTCCTACGAGCAGTACTTC,CASQGRSSYEQYF
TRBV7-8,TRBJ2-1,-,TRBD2,TGTGCCAGCAGCCCGTGGACGGGAGGGGATGAGCAGTTCTTC,CASSPWTGGDEQFF
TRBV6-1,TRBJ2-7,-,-,TGTGCCAGCAGTCGACCATACGAGCAGTACTTC,CASSRPYEQYF
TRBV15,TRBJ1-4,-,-,TGTGCCACCAGCAGAGGGGGAGAGAGTACTAGTCCCTTTGGGGGTGAAAAACTGTTTTTT,CATSRGGESTSPFGGEKLFF
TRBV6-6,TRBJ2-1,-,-,TGTGCCAGCAGTTACGAGCCCCTCGATGAGCAGTTCTTC,CASSYEPLDEQFF